The TCR beta chain under discussion was sequenced for a study of T cell responses to AZD1222 COVID-19 vaccine. The study's findings and limits: The reported proportion of spike-specific TCRs targeting unmutated variant regions was nearly half. Repertoire sampling was restricted to post-peak T cell response timepoints.

The table came from immunoSEQ multiplex PCR; TCRdb's copy has only in-frame clones and leaves some out. Counted here are around 100,000 clones, roughly 90% occurring once; the ten biggest clones make up approximately 1.3%. CDR3 length equals 14 residues. Germline loops: CDR1 KGHSH, CDR2 LQKENI. V shed 3 bases, J shed 7 bases, and the junction held 5 bases outside the gene matches. Regarding this clone: Antigen specificity is unknown.

Material: peripheral blood, obtained on day 0 of AZD1222 vaccination. The clonotype originates from an adult in good health. The chain uses TRBV18 and TRBJ2-2; 7 bases agree with TRBD1. As DNA, the CDR3 is TGTGCCAGCTCACCCTCGACAGGGAGCGGGGAGCTGTTTTTT. Translating it yields CASSPSTGSGELFF.